This entry lists 12 T cell receptor beta chains sequenced from one sample in a study of cytomegalovirus exposure and HLA in healthy donors. Vbeta (60) and Jbeta (13) primers were used in the PCR. The data were produced by immunoSEQ multiplex PCR, yet TCRdb's version contains in-frame clones alone and is incomplete. Of over 200,000 clones listed, 75% to 85% are singletons. Sequencing used PBMCs. These TCRs come from a woman in her sixties or seventies in good health and CMV-seropositive.

The rearrangement joins TRBV27 to TRBJ1-2, with D tentatively TRBD1 (5 bases). Germline V lookup: CDR1 MNHEY, CDR2 SMNVEV (reference sequence). The ends were cut back, 3 bases at V and 0 bases at J, with 11 bases in the middle. This CDR3 spans 15 amino acids. The CDR3 DNA is TGTGCCAGCAGTTTCGAAGGGGATCCTAACTATGGCTACACCTTC. Translated, it gives CASSFEGDPNYGYTF.

The chain combines TRBV9 with TRBJ2-7, with TRBD2 identical over 7 bases. The CDR3 runs 14 residues. Germline V gives CDR1 SGDLS, CDR2 YYNGEE. J lost 6 bases, V lost 3 bases, and 9 bases had no gene match. CDR3 in amino acids: CASSDQLTSSEQYF. DNA of the CDR3: TGTGCCAGCAGCGACCAACTGACTAGCTCCGAGCAGTACTTC.

This chain uses TRBV10-1 with TRBJ2-3, with 7 bases identical to TRBD1. Germline CDR1 WNHNN, CDR2 SYGVQD (reference sequence). CDR3 length equals 11 residues. Germline trimming cut 9 bases from V and 5 bases from J; bases unmatched to any gene: 2. CDR3 in DNA: TGCGCCAGTGGACAGGTAGATACGCAGTATTTT. Protein sequence: CASGQVDTQYF.

The CDR3 sequence: CASSLTSGRAYNEQFF. CDR3 in DNA: TGTGCCAGCAGTCTGACTAGCGGGAGGGCCTACAATGAGCAGTTCTTC. The chain uses TRBV7-9 and TRBJ2-1; 14 bases agree with TRBD2. The CDR3 covers 16 residues. Trimming took 6 bases from V and 2 from J; bases not matched to a gene: 3. Germline V gives CDR1 SEHNR, CDR2 FQNEAQ (reference sequence).

The gene calls are TRBV29-1 and TRBJ2-7; 10 bases are a match to TRBD2. Germline CDR1 reads SQVTM; CDR2 reads ANQGSEA. The CDR3 spans 15 residues. The V gene end was trimmed by 6 bases and the J gene end by 0 bases; junction bases not matched to a gene: 8. DNA of the CDR3: TGCAGCGTCCTCCCCGGGACTAGCGCCTCCTACGAGCAGTACTTC. This gives the protein CSVLPGTSASYEQYF.

This clone occurred once. The chain is built from TRBV7-2 and TRBJ2-3, with 7 nucleotides matching TRBD2. The CDR3 length is 14 residues. The ends lost 3 bases at V and 8 bases at J; junction bases unmatched: 8. The germline CDR1 and CDR2 sequences are SGHTA and FQGNSA. The CDR3: CASSFSPTSSTQYF. CDR3 nucleotide sequence: TGTGCCAGCAGCTTCTCCCCGACTAGCAGTACGCAGTATTTT. The variable domain in full, completed from reference TRBV7-2 and TRBJ2-3, reads GAGVSQSPSNKVTEKGKDVELRCDPISGHTALYWYRQSLGQGLEFLIYFQGNSAPDKSGLPSDRFSAERTGGSVSTLTIQRTQQEDSAVYLCASSFSPTSSTQYFGPGTRLTVL.

The chain uses TRBV19 and TRBJ1-2; D call uncertain. Germline V gene data show CDR1 as LNHDA and CDR2 as SQIVND (reference sequence). Between the trimmed V and J ends, which lost 3 bases and 8 bases, there was a span of 13 bases. The CDR3 is 13 residues long. The CDR3 reads CASSIARRGGYTF. CDR3 coding DNA: TGTGCCAGTAGTATCGCCCGACGCGGAGGCTACACCTTC.

This rearrangement joins TRBV9 to TRBJ2-5, with TRBD1 identical over 9 bases. The J call may be wrong; the DNA end is better matched by TRBJ2-7. Germline V gene data show CDR1 as SGDLS and CDR2 as YYNGEE. The CDR3 is made up of 15 amino acids. The CDR3 DNA reads as TGTGCCAGCAGCCAACATGGACAGGGGACCTACGAGCAGTACTTC. Its protein is CASSQHGQGTYEQYF.

For the CDR3, the DNA is TGTGCCTCCAGCAAGGGGGGGAACAAACAGACGCAGTATTTT. Amino acids: CASSKGGNKQTQYF. The rearrangement uses TRBV7-8 and TRBJ2-3; D perhaps matches TRBD2 (7 bases). Trimming stripped 11 bases from V and 9 bases from J, with 24 bases between. This CDR3 spans 14 amino acids. Germline V gives CDR1 SGHVS, CDR2 FQNEAQ.

The V and J genes are TRBV19 and TRBJ1-4, with D maybe TRBD1 (5 bases). In germline, CDR1 is LNHDA, CDR2 SQIVND (reference sequence). There are 13 residues in the CDR3. The V end was cut by 6 bases, the J end by 7 bases, with 12 bases between. CDR3 region: CASSRGEGEKLFF. Written as DNA, the CDR3 is TGTGCCAGTAGCCGAGGGGAGGGTGAAAAACTGTTTTTT.

For the CDR3, the DNA is TGCGCCAGCAGCGTAGGGGACAAAGAGACCCAGTACTTC. This encodes CASSVGDKETQYF. V and J are TRBV5-1 and TRBJ2-5, with a tentative D call TRBD1 (6 bases). Trimming took 4 bases from V and 3 from J, leaving 10 bases between them. CDR3 length equals 13 residues. Germline V lookup: CDR1 SGHRS, CDR2 YFSETQ.

The rearrangement links TRBV18 to TRBJ1-2; no clear D. This CDR3 comprises 12 residues. Trimming pared 5 bases from V and 2 bases from J, leaving 6 bases between. CDR1 is KGHSH, CDR2 LQKENI, per germline. This chain's CDR3 is CASSSLNYGYTF. Here the CDR3 DNA reads TGTGCCAGCTCATCCCTAAACTATGGCTACACCTTC.